These 15 T cell receptor beta chains share one sample of origin, sequenced in a study of cytomegalovirus exposure and HLA in healthy donors. Assay used: immunoSEQ multiplex PCR; TCRdb lists only in-frame clones, some missing. In the table there are 240,000 or so clones, 70% to 90% of which are singletons. Sequencing was carried out using PBMCs. All receptors come from a woman younger than 45 in good health and CMV-seropositive.

The rearrangement uses TRBV27 and TRBJ2-7; tentatively, D is TRBD1 (6 bases). The CDR3 runs 16 residues. V was clipped by 6 bases and J by 0 bases, with 18 bases between them. Germline-derived CDR1 and CDR2 are MNHEY and SMNVEV (reference sequence). Here the CDR3 DNA reads TGTGCCAGCAGCCCCAACAGGGACACGAGCTCCTACGAGCAGTACTTC. This sequence encodes CASSPNRDTSSYEQYF.

The genes are TRBV5-4 and TRBJ2-5; TRBD2 matches at 8 bases. Germline trimming cut 2 bases from V and 5 bases from J; bases unmatched to any gene: 8. This CDR3 is built from 15 residues. Germline V gives CDR1 SGHNT, CDR2 YYREEE (reference sequence). In nucleotides, the CDR3 is TGTGCCAGCAGCTTTGGCGGGGGGCAGGGTGAGACCCAGTACTTC. Translation: CASSFGGGQGETQYF.

The rearrangement joins TRBV6-5 to TRBJ2-3, with TRBD2 matching 7 bases. The CDR3 contains 15 residues. Germline values: CDR1 MNHEY, CDR2 SVGAGI. J gave up 1 base and V 4 bases, and 5 bases lay outside the gene matches. CDR3 coding DNA: TGTGCCAGCAGTTTCCGACTAGCTGGCACAGATACGCAGTATTTT. It codes for CASSFRLAGTDTQYF.

V usage is TRBV28 and J usage is TRBJ2-2; a weak D match, TRBD2 (5 bases). This CDR3 comprises 14 residues. The V end lost 2 bases, the J end lost 1 base, and 5 bases lay between the germline ends. CDR1 is MDHEN, CDR2 SYDVKM, per germline. CDR3 nucleotides: TGTGCCAGCAGTTTAGGACTGAACACCGGGGAGCTGTTTTTT. Translated: CASSLGLNTGELFF.

The chain has TRBV5-6 and TRBJ2-5, with 9 bases that match TRBD2. This CDR3 is built from 15 residues. CDR1 is SGHDT and CDR2 is YYEEEE in the germline V gene. The J segment lost 2 bases and the V segment lost 0 bases, leaving 2 bases of the junction unmatched. CDR3 protein: CASSLGLAGQETQYF. CDR3 DNA sequence: TGTGCCAGCAGCTTGGGGCTAGCGGGACAAGAGACCCAGTACTTC.

This chain links TRBV5-6 with TRBJ2-1; 8 nucleotides match TRBD1. From germline, CDR1 is SGHDT and CDR2 YYEEEE. The CDR3 runs to 16 residues. With V trimmed by 0 bases and J by 5 bases, 7 bases remained unmatched. Here the CDR3 DNA reads TGTGCCAGCAGCTTGGAGCCGGGACAGGCTGACAATGAGCAGTTCTTC. It translates to CASSLEPGQADNEQFF. Using reference TRBV5-6 and TRBJ2-1 for the parts outside the CDR3, the full variable domain is DAGVTQSPTHLIKTRGQQVTLRCSPKSGHDTVSWYQQALGQGPQFIFQYYEEEERQRGNFPDRFSGHQFPNYSSELNVNALLLGDSALYLCASSLEPGQADNEQFFGPGTRLTVL.

J is TRBJ1-1 and V is TRBV27, with 7 bases aligning to TRBD1. The CDR3 extends over 15 amino acids. CDR1 is MNHEY and CDR2 is SMNVEV in the germline V gene (reference sequence). V dropped 5 bases and J dropped 4; count of bases not matched to a gene: 10. DNA of the CDR3: TGTGCCAGCAGTCCACCGAGGGGGCGGAGCACTGAAGCTTTCTTT. Translating it yields CASSPPRGRSTEAFF.

V usage is TRBV6-1 and J usage is TRBJ1-3, with a tentative D call TRBD1 (5 bases). CDR3 length equals 14 residues. Germline V CDR1 and CDR2: MNHNS, SASEGT. Trimming took off 6 bases at V and 0 bases at J, with 9 bases between the two ends. CDR3 DNA: TGTGCCAGCAGACAGGCAAACTCTGGAAACACCATATATTTT. This sequence encodes CASRQANSGNTIYF.

The rearrangement joins TRBV5-1 to TRBJ2-1; TRBD1 matches 9 bases. From germline, CDR1 is SGHRS and CDR2 YFSETQ. This CDR3 is 15 amino acids long. V was pared by 4 bases and J by 9 bases, with 11 bases of the junction left unmatched. The CDR3: CASSVGTGYLGEQFF. CDR3 in DNA: TGCGCCAGCAGCGTCGGGACAGGGTATTTAGGTGAGCAGTTCTTC.

DNA of the CDR3: TGTGCCAGCAGCCCCGGGGGTCTTCTCGGAAACACCATATATTTT. Its protein product is CASSPGGLLGNTIYF. This rearrangement joins TRBV9 to TRBJ1-3; possibly TRBD1 for D (5 bases). This CDR3 region has 15 residues. V dropped 4 bases and J dropped 4 bases, with 15 bases sitting between them. Per the germline V gene, CDR1 is SGDLS and CDR2 is YYNGEE.

Only a few counts were recorded for this clone. The same CDR3 also results from other DNA sequences found in this sample. V is TRBV5-1 and J is TRBJ2-7; D is possibly TRBD2 (7 bases). The germline CDR1 and CDR2 sequences are SGHRS and YFSETQ. The CDR3 is 15 amino acids. V lost 1 base to trimming and J lost 2 bases, with 13 bases between them. CDR3 in amino acids: CASSLTGGPTYEQYF. The DNA of the CDR3 is TGCGCCAGCAGCTTGACGGGGGGCCCCACCTACGAGCAGTACTTC.

The CDR3 DNA reads TGTGCCAGCAGTTCAGGAGCGGGAGCGGAGACCCAGTACTTC. Residues: CASSSGAGAETQYF. The chain has TRBV27 and TRBJ2-5; 8 positions match TRBD2. V dropped 4 bases and J dropped 5; count of bases not matched to a gene: 6. CDR3 length: 14 amino acids. Germline assignment: CDR1 MNHEY and CDR2 SMNVEV (reference sequence).

This rearrangement joins TRBV5-4 to TRBJ2-2, with 8 positions matching TRBD1. This CDR3 contains 16 residues. V trimming: 4 bases; J trimming: 0 bases; junction bases outside the gene matches: 5. The V gene's germline CDR1 is SGHNT and CDR2 YYREEE (reference sequence). CDR3 coding DNA: TGTGCCAGCAGCAAAAAACAGGGGGCGAACACCGGGGAGCTGTTTTTT. Its translation: CASSKKQGANTGELFF. Based on the CDR3 plus reference TRBV5-4 and TRBJ2-2, the full variable domain is ETGVTQSPTHLIKTRGQQVTLRCSSQSGHNTVSWYQQALGQGPQFIFQYYREEENGRGNFPPRFSGLQFPNYSSELNVNALELDDSALYLCASSKKQGANTGELFFGEGSRLTVL.

The chain carries TRBV5-1 and TRBJ2-3, with TRBD1 matching 7 bases. J was trimmed by 0 bases and V by 1 base; bases with no gene match: 8. CDR1 and CDR2 (germline): SGHRS, YFSETQ. CDR3 size: 17 residues. CDR3 loop: CASSLPQTGISTDTQYF. The CDR3 bases are TGCGCCAGCAGCTTGCCCCAGACAGGGATAAGCACAGATACGCAGTATTTT.

The V gene is TRBV7-2, the J gene TRBJ2-3, with TRBD2 matching over 9 bases. In germline, CDR1 is SGHTA, CDR2 FQGNSA. CDR3 length: 17 amino acids. Trimming took 1 base from V and 8 from J; bases not matched to a gene: 13. Here the CDR3 reads CASSLVETSGGPITQYF. The CDR3 region has the DNA TGTGCCAGCAGCTTAGTTGAGACTAGCGGAGGGCCCATTACGCAGTATTTT.